This TCR beta chain was recovered during a study of blood T cells in healthy people across ages. Turning to the study itself: Template switching retrieved approximately one barcoded beta molecule for each two T cells.

RNA extraction gave at least 5 micrograms of total RNA per sample. A second roughly 7 to 12 cycle PCR used barcoded and J-beta primers. TCRdb reprocessed the 5' RACE reads with MiXCR, giving one entry per CDR3 protein. The table records around 1,100,000 distinct CDR3 sequences, around two fifths of them present only once. Study-wide findings and caveats: Naive T cell percentage showed a strong correlation with the diversity of TCR beta.

CDR3 size: 15 residues. Trimming shortened V by 2 bases and J by 3 bases, and 13 bases separated the two germline ends. From germline, CDR1 is MNHEY and CDR2 SMNVEV (reference sequence). A word on this clonotype: Its antigen is still unknown.

The TCR was taken from a man in his late teens or twenties in good health. This chain links TRBV27 with TRBJ1-2, with D possibly TRBD1 on 5 matching bases. The source material was blood. For the CDR3, the DNA is TGTGCCAGCAGTTTAAGGGCAGGGAATGACTATGGCTACACCTTC. Amino acid sequence: CASSLRAGNDYGYTF.